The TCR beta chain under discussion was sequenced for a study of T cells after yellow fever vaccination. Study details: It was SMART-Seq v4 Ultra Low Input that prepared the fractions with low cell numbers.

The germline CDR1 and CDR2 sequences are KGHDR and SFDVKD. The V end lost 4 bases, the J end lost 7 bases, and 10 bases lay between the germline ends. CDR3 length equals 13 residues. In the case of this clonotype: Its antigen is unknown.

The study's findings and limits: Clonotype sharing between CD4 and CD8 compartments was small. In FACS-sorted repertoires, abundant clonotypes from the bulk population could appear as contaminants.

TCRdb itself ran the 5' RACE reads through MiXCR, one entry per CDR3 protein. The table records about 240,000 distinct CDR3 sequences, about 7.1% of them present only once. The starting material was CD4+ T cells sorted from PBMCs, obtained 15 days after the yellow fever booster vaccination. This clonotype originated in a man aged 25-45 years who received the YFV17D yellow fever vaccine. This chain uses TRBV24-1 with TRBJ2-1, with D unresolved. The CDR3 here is CATSEGSYNEQFF. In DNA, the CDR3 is TGTGCCACCAGTGAGGGCTCATATAATGAGCAGTTCTTC.